The 30 T cell receptor beta chains below all came from one sample that was sequenced in a study of blood T cells in healthy people across ages. Primers used in a second PCR of about 6 to 12 cycles were a sample-barcoded 5' primer and a J-beta primer mix. TCRdb redid the calling of the 5' RACE reads with MiXCR, one entry per CDR3 protein. This sample has roughly 900,000 distinct CDR3 sequences, with roughly 26% found just once. The specimen was blood. The receptors shown here come from an elderly woman in good health.

The CDR3 coding sequence is TGTGCCATCAGTGAGTTAGCTCCCTACGAGCAGTACTTC. Its protein product is CAISELAPYEQYF. This rearrangement joins TRBV10-3 to TRBJ2-7; D ambiguous. This CDR3 comprises 13 residues. Germline lookup yields CDR1 ENHRY and CDR2 SYGVKD. V lost 1 base, J lost 2 bases, and 6 bases lay in between.

This clonotype occurred many times. The chain combines TRBV30 with TRBJ1-1, with D maybe TRBD1 (5 bases). Trimming left V 3 bases short and J 5 bases short, with 13 bases between. The germline CDR1 and CDR2 sequences are GTSNPN and SVGIG (reference sequence). The CDR3 spans 13 residues. Here the CDR3 reads CAWSVSRGTEAFF. For the CDR3, the DNA is TGTGCCTGGAGCGTGTCACGGGGGACTGAAGCTTTCTTT.

The chain links TRBV9 to TRBJ2-2, with D hard to call. The CDR3 covers 14 residues. Per germline, CDR1 SGDLS and CDR2 YYNGEE. Trimming cost V 0 bases and J 8 bases, with 11 bases left between them. The CDR3, as DNA: TGTGCCAGCAGCGTAGTTTCAAGGGTAGGGGAGCTGTTTTTT. This gives the protein CASSVVSRVGELFF.

The chain uses TRBV30 and TRBJ2-5; D is ambiguous. CDR1 is GTSNPN, CDR2 SVGIG, per germline (reference sequence). V was clipped by 0 bases and J by 4 bases, with 12 bases between them. The CDR3 loop spans 14 amino acids. CDR3 sequence reads: CAWSVRQWGETQYF. The CDR3 DNA is TGTGCCTGGAGTGTAAGGCAGTGGGGAGAGACCCAGTACTTC.

In nucleotides, the CDR3 is TGTGCCAGCGGTCTCAGGGGGCATAATTCACCCCTCCACTTT. The encoded protein is CASGLRGHNSPLHF. The V call is TRBV12-3 or TRBV12-4, the J call TRBJ1-6; 8 bases agree with TRBD1. The CDR3 loop spans 14 amino acids. With V trimmed by 8 bases and J by 5 bases, 5 bases remained unmatched.

The CDR3 sequence: CSASPTGGRNGYTF. Written as DNA, the CDR3 is TGCAGTGCTAGTCCGACAGGGGGCAGGAACGGCTACACCTTC. V usage is TRBV20-1 and J usage is TRBJ1-2, with 10 bases aligning to TRBD1. There are 14 residues in the CDR3. V shed 3 bases and J 8 bases; nucleotides not matched to a gene: 9. Germline V lookup: CDR1 DFQATT, CDR2 SNEGSKA (reference sequence).

The CDR3 region is CAWKGSRVGADTQYF. The CDR3 coding sequence is TGTGCCTGGAAGGGGTCGCGGGTCGGCGCAGATACGCAGTATTTT. The rearrangement uses TRBV30 and TRBJ2-3; D may match TRBD1 or TRBD2 (5 bases each). With 4 bases removed from V and 4 bases from J, the gap between germline ends came to 18 bases. The CDR3 consists of 15 residues. In germline, CDR1 is GTSNPN, CDR2 SVGIG (reference sequence).

This clonotype was observed many times. CDR3 in DNA: TGCAGTGCCCTAGCGGGGAGAAACACCGGGGAGCTGTTTTTT. Its protein is CSALAGRNTGELFF. The chain carries TRBV20-1 and TRBJ2-2, with 9 bases matching TRBD2. The V gene end was trimmed by 6 bases and the J gene end by 2 bases; junction bases not matched to a gene: 4. Germline CDR1 reads DFQATT; CDR2 reads SNEGSKA (reference sequence). This CDR3 has 14 amino acids.

The gene calls are TRBV5-1 and TRBJ2-1; 9 nucleotides agree with TRBD2. Judging by the DNA end, TRBJ2-7 fits better; the J call may be wrong. CDR3 length: 15 amino acids. The germline gives CDR1 SGHRS, CDR2 YFSETQ. The CDR3 sequence is CASSLGAGGHNEQYF. The CDR3 coding sequence is TGCGCCAGCAGCTTGGGCGCGGGGGGGCACAATGAGCAGTACTTC.

With respect to this clonotype: With a much larger clone just one base away, this may be a read error. The chain carries TRBV12-3 or TRBV12-4 and TRBJ2-3, with unresolved D. CDR3 length: 15 amino acids. The V end lost 3 bases, the J end lost 4 bases, and 14 bases lay between the germline ends. The CDR3 reads CASSFRRISADTQYF. CDR3 bases: TGTGCCAGCAGTTTCAGGCGGATCAGCGCAGATACGCAGTATTTT.

As to this clonotype: One base away lies a much larger clone, so this may be a sequencing read error. Here the CDR3 omits its conserved ending phenylalanine or tryptophan, so a read error is the likely source. CDR3 amino acids: CASSLRGRQTQYC. The CDR3 DNA reads as TGTGCCAGCAGCCTCAGGGGGCGTCAAACCCAGTACTGC. The gene calls are TRBV7-8 and TRBJ2-7, with TRBD1 identical over 8 bases. The CDR3 is 13 residues long. Germline V gene lookup returns CDR1 SGHVS and CDR2 FQNEAQ. V dropped 5 bases and J dropped 10; count of bases not matched to a gene: 10.

This clonotype was seen a few times. At one boundary the junction diverges from the germline segment, which might be a read error. The CDR3 spells CASSSQSTDMQYF. The DNA of the CDR3 is TGTGCCAGCAGCAGCCAAAGCACAGATATGCAGTATTTT. V is TRBV12-3 or TRBV12-4 and J is TRBJ2-3, with D uncertain. CDR3 length: 13 residues.

For this clonotype: A much larger clonotype is one base distant, so this may be a read error. This chain uses TRBV6-6 with TRBJ2-7; 10 bases agree with TRBD2. This CDR3 region has 13 residues. Germline V CDR1 and CDR2: MNHNY, SVGAGI (reference sequence). The ends lost 4 bases at V and 7 bases at J; junction bases unmatched: 4. The CDR3 DNA reads as TGTGCCAGCAGTTCAGCGGGGGGGCATGAGCAGTACTTC. Translating gives CASSSAGGHEQYF.

Turning to this clonotype: An end of the junction differs from the germline gene, which may be a read error. The rearrangement links TRBV12-3 or TRBV12-4 to TRBJ1-2; TRBD1 agrees at 8 bases. This CDR3 is built from 18 residues. The CDR3 spells CASSNLEDRAWGNYGYIF. The CDR3 nucleotides are TGTGCCAGCAGCAACTTAGAGGACAGGGCTTGGGGGAACTATGGCTACATCTTC.

This clonotype was seen many times. The chain uses TRBV6-1 and TRBJ2-3; 7 bases line up with TRBD1. The germline V gene encodes CDR1 MNHNS and CDR2 SASEGT. The CDR3 length is 14 residues. The J segment lost 2 bases and the V segment lost 8 bases, leaving 7 bases of the junction unmatched. The CDR3, as DNA: TGTGCCAGCGGGAGACAGGGTGTCACAGATACGCAGTATTTT. Amino acids: CASGRQGVTDTQYF.

Ten or more counts support this clonotype. The chain recombines TRBV7-2 with TRBJ2-1, with no clear D. The CDR3 totals 13 residues. Trimming pared 1 base from V and 6 bases from J, leaving 7 bases between. The germline CDR1 and CDR2 sequences are SGHTA and FQGNSA. Here the CDR3 DNA reads TGTGCCAGCAGCTTAGGCCCGCCCAATGAGCAGTTCTTC. Amino acids: CASSLGPPNEQFF.

This clonotype showed up many times. The chain carries TRBV6-2 or TRBV6-3 and TRBJ1-5; 7 nucleotides line up with TRBD1. Per the germline V gene, CDR1 is MNHEY and CDR2 is SVGEGT. With V trimmed by 8 bases and J by 1 base, 8 bases remained unmatched. The CDR3 consists of 15 residues. CDR3 sequence: CASSPQGPSNQPQHF. In DNA form, the CDR3 reads TGTGCCAGCTCCCCACAGGGGCCCAGCAATCAGCCCCAGCATTTT.

The V and J genes are TRBV2 and TRBJ1-6, with D unclear. The CDR3 is made up of 13 amino acids. Between the trimmed V and J ends, which lost 4 bases and 11 bases, there was a span of 12 bases. In germline, CDR1 is SNHLY, CDR2 FYNNEI. CDR3 nucleotide sequence: TGTGCCAGCAGTGGATTTACGGGTCCACCCCTCCACTTT. Its translation: CASSGFTGPPLHF.

In regard to this clonotype: This could be a read error, since a much larger clone is one nucleotide away. The chain recombines TRBV10-3 with TRBJ2-5; a possible D gene is TRBD2 (6 bases). V lost 5 bases and J 6 bases, leaving 19 bases between the germline ends. Per the germline V gene, CDR1 is ENHRY and CDR2 is SYGVKD. This CDR3 is 15 amino acids long. CDR3 loop: CAISPRGVGTQTQYF. The CDR3 nucleotides are TGTGCCATCAGTCCCCGCGGGGTGGGTACGCAGACCCAGTACTTC.

This clonotype was detected only a few times. The chain couples TRBV7-2 to TRBJ2-1; tentatively, D is TRBD1 or TRBD2 (5 bases each). The CDR3 is made up of 16 amino acids. Germline-derived CDR1 and CDR2 are SGHTA and FQGNSA. Deletions cut 2 bases from V and 8 bases from J, with 19 bases between. The CDR3: CASSLQGTARGDEQFF. In DNA form, the CDR3 reads TGTGCCAGCAGCTTACAAGGGACGGCTAGGGGCGATGAGCAGTTCTTC.

This chain links TRBV7-2 with TRBJ2-2, with no clear D. The CDR3 totals 16 residues. Germline V lookup: CDR1 SGHTA, CDR2 FQGNSA. The germline V and J ends were trimmed by 1 base and 2 bases, with 11 bases remaining between them. The CDR3 nucleotides are TGTGCCAGCAGCTTAGTTGGTGGGGTTAACACCGGGGAGCTGTTTTTT. The encoded protein is CASSLVGGVNTGELFF.

This clonotype has at least ten counts. The chain links TRBV7-2 to TRBJ2-7; 7 bases are shared with TRBD1. The CDR3 contains 15 residues. The germline gives CDR1 SGHTA, CDR2 FQGNSA. J lost 0 bases, V lost 5 bases, and 7 bases had no gene match. The CDR3 nucleotides are TGTGCCAGCAGCCCCGGGACAGTCAACTCCTACGAGCAGTACTTC. Protein sequence: CASSPGTVNSYEQYF.

This clonotype was observed a handful of times. This chain uses TRBV13 with TRBJ2-7, with D possibly TRBD1 on 5 matching bases. V lost 4 bases to trimming and J lost 4 bases, with 14 bases between them. CDR3 length: 14 amino acids. CDR1 is PRHDT, CDR2 FYEKMQ, per germline (reference sequence). The CDR3 DNA reads as TGTGCCAGCAGCTCCAGGGTTGACCATTACGAGCAGTACTTC. Protein sequence: CASSSRVDHYEQYF.

This clonotype was seen a few times. The rearrangement joins TRBV7-9 to TRBJ1-6, with D perhaps matching TRBD1 (5 bases). The CDR3 covers 16 residues. V lost 2 bases and J lost 3, with 11 bases in between. The germline V gene encodes CDR1 SEHNR and CDR2 FQNEAQ (reference sequence). The CDR3 DNA reads TGTGCCAGCAGCTTAATAGGGGCCATCTATAATTCACCCCTCCACTTT. Amino acid sequence: CASSLIGAIYNSPLHF. Based on the CDR3 plus reference TRBV7-9 and TRBJ1-6, the full variable domain is DTGVSQNPRHKITKRGQNVTFRCDPISEHNRLYWYRQTLGQGPEFLTYFQNEAQLEKSRLLSDRFSAERPKGSFSTLEIQRTEQGDSAMYLCASSLIGAIYNSPLHFGNGTRLTVT.

This sequence joins TRBV7-2 and TRBJ1-5; D unclear. This CDR3 has 15 amino acids. Trimming removed 1 base at V and 3 bases at J, with 10 bases between. Germline lookup yields CDR1 SGHTA and CDR2 FQGNSA. CDR3 protein: CASSLEGLINQPQHF. CDR3 in DNA: TGTGCCAGCAGCTTAGAAGGACTGATCAATCAGCCCCAGCATTTT.

The J gene is TRBJ2-3, the V gene TRBV7-9, with 8 nucleotides matching TRBD2. V trimming: 4 bases; J trimming: 5 bases; junction bases outside the gene matches: 8. This CDR3 has 15 residues. Germline lookup yields CDR1 SEHNR and CDR2 FQNEAQ (reference sequence). CDR3 DNA sequence: TGTGCCAGCAGCTCGGTGCGGGGGGCTAAAGATACGCAGTATTTT. It encodes CASSSVRGAKDTQYF.

On this clonotype: This may be a read error: a much more frequent sequence differs by one nucleotide. The chain's CDR3 is CVSSPAGGLGYTF. CDR3 coding DNA: TGTGTCAGCAGCCCCGCCGGGGGGCTGGGCTACACCTTC. The V call is TRBV7-2, the J call TRBJ1-2, with D possibly matching TRBD1 (6 bases). The V gene's germline CDR1 is SGHTA and CDR2 FQGNSA. The CDR3 runs to 13 residues.

This clonotype was counted many times. This chain joins TRBV29-1 and TRBJ1-4; D call uncertain. The CDR3 loop spans 16 amino acids. V was clipped by 8 bases and J by 3 bases, with 22 bases between them. Germline-derived CDR1 and CDR2 are SQVTM and ANQGSEA. CDR3 loop: CSPCPPRGLPNEKLFF. In DNA, the CDR3 is TGCAGCCCGTGCCCCCCCCGGGGTCTTCCTAATGAAAAACTGTTTTTT.

Points on this clonotype: This may be a read error: a much more frequent sequence differs by one nucleotide. The chain carries TRBV7-9 and TRBJ2-5, with 10 bases matching TRBD2. The CDR3 is 15 residues long. Germline V gene data show CDR1 as SEHNR and CDR2 as FQNEAQ (reference sequence). The V and J ends lost 2 bases and 11 bases, in that order; junction bases with no gene match: 11. CDR3 in DNA: TGTGCCAGCAGCTTAATAGCGGGGGGCTTATCTGAGCAGTACTTC. It translates to CASSLIAGGLSEQYF.

Comments on this clonotype: A read error may produce the germline difference seen at one junction end. The CDR3, as DNA: TGTGCCGGCAGGCCGCCTGGGGGTTCGGGCTACACCTTC. Translation: CAGRPPGGSGYTF. The chain links TRBV6-5 to TRBJ1-2, with D perhaps TRBD1 (5 bases). CDR3 length: 13 amino acids. Germline values: CDR1 MNHEY, CDR2 SVGAGI.